This TCR beta chain was observed in a study of sequential checkpoint blockade in melanoma. Across the study: Patients were randomized 1:1 to nivolumab-then-ipilimumab or ipilimumab-then-nivolumab first-line. After both sequences, patients received maintenance nivolumab.

Treatment denoted: randomized to nivolumab then ipilimumab (arm A) or the reverse (arm B). Patients had received no earlier DNA-damaging chemotherapy. PBMC sorting kept live CD3+CD8+ cells without CD19 or CD56. The repertoire was sequenced with immunoSEQ multiplex PCR; TCRdb's copy has only in-frame clones and lacks some. The sample includes under 20,000 clones, approximately 73% of them seen just once. This clone was seen once. Germline loops: CDR1 SGHNT, CDR2 YYREEE (reference sequence). With V trimmed by 0 bases and J by 10 bases, 8 bases remained unmatched. This CDR3 is built from 15 residues. This TCR derives from a human donor with melanoma. The material sequenced was CD8+ T cells sorted from blood (inferred from file names), taken from a patient given nivolumab and ipilimumab in sequence. The chain has TRBV5-4 and TRBJ2-1, with TRBD2 identical over 9 bases. CDR3 protein: CASSLGIAGVAEQFF. The DNA of the CDR3 is TGTGCCAGCAGCTTGGGAATAGCGGGAGTGGCGGAGCAGTTCTTC.